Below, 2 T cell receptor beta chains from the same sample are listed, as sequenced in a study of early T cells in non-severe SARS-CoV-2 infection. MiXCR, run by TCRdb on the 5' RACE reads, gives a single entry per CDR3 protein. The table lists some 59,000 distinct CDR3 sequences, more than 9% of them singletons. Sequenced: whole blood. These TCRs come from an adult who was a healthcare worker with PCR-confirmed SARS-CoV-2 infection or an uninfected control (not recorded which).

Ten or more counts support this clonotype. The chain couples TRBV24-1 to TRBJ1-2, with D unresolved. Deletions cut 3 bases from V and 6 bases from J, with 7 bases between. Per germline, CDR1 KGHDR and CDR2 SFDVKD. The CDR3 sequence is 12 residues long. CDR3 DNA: TGTGCCACCAGTGATGGGCTAGATGGCTACACCTTC. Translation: CATSDGLDGYTF.

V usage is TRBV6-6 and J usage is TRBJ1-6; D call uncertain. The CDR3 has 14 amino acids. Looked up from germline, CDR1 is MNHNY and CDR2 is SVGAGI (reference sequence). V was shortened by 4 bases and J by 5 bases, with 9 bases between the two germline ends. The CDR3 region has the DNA TGTGCCAGCAGTTGGACGGCTGATAATTCACCCCTCCACTTT. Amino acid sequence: CASSWTADNSPLHF.